These 26 T cell receptor beta chains share one sample of origin, sequenced in a study of T cells in Graves' hyperthyroidism and ophthalmopathy. Amplified regions were TCR beta CDR3 sequences from RNA transcripts. The TCR CDR3 first-round RT-PCR relied on the HTBI primer set. TCRdb reprocessed the multiplex PCR reads with MiXCR, giving one entry per CDR3 protein. The data contain 300,000 to 400,000 distinct CDR3 sequences, roughly 13% of them singletons. The sequenced material came from blood. The receptors come from a woman aged 18-30 years with Graves' hyperthyroidism.

The table lists this clonotype with many counts. This chain connects TRBV6-1 to TRBJ2-2, with D possibly TRBD1 on 5 matching bases. There are 13 residues in the CDR3. V gave up 5 bases and J gave up 4 bases, with 8 bases separating them. CDR1 and CDR2 from the germline V gene are MNHNS and SASEGT. The CDR3 sequence: CASSRQFTGELFF. CDR3 DNA sequence: TGTGCCAGCAGTAGACAGTTCACCGGGGAGCTGTTTTTT.

This clonotype was counted many times. V is TRBV5-1 and J is TRBJ2-1, with TRBD1 matching over 9 bases. Trimming removed 4 bases from V and 6 bases from J; junction bases left unmatched: 8. Germline values: CDR1 SGHRS, CDR2 YFSETQ. The CDR3 runs to 15 residues. The CDR3 DNA reads as TGCGCCAGCAGCCCTCCCGTGGACAGGGGCAATGAGCAGTTCTTC. This encodes CASSPPVDRGNEQFF.

This clonotype was detected many times. V usage is TRBV10-2 and J usage is TRBJ2-7, with D tentatively TRBD1 (6 bases). V was cut by 3 bases and J by 0 bases, with 12 bases left in between. This CDR3 spans 15 amino acids. Germline values: CDR1 WSHSY, CDR2 SAAADI. The CDR3 spells CASSDGGTGSYEQYF. CDR3 coding DNA: TGCGCCAGCAGTGATGGGGGCACGGGCTCCTACGAGCAGTACTTC.

Many counts were recorded for this clonotype. V gene TRBV27 combines with J gene TRBJ1-3; 8 bases match TRBD1. CDR3 size: 15 residues. Germline values: CDR1 MNHEY, CDR2 SMNVEV (reference sequence). V trimming: 2 bases; J trimming: 2 bases; junction bases outside the gene matches: 2. The CDR3 sequence is CASSLRGQAGNTIYF. In nucleotides, the CDR3 is TGTGCCAGCAGTTTAAGGGGACAGGCTGGAAACACCATATATTTT.

This clonotype was seen many times. V gene TRBV20-1 combines with J gene TRBJ2-1; D might be TRBD2 (6 bases). The V end lost 8 bases, the J end lost 0 bases, and 14 bases lay between the germline ends. CDR3 length equals 14 residues. Germline V gives CDR1 DFQATT, CDR2 SNEGSKA (reference sequence). The CDR3 nucleotides are TGCAGTCATAGCGGAGGGAGCTCCTACAATGAGCAGTTCTTC. This encodes CSHSGGSSYNEQFF.

This clonotype was detected ten times or more. This chain links TRBV6-2 or TRBV6-3 with TRBJ2-7, with D possibly being TRBD1 or TRBD2 (5 bases each). The CDR3 has 14 residues. V lost 6 bases and J 3 bases, leaving 15 bases between the germline ends. CDR1 and CDR2 from the germline V gene are MNHEY and SVGEGT. CDR3 sequence: CASRQETGIYEQYF. DNA for the CDR3: TGTGCCAGCAGACAGGAGACCGGGATCTACGAGCAGTACTTC.

This clonotype was seen ten or more times. This chain's CDR3 is CASSSYRGMGNEQFF. CDR3 DNA: TGTGCCAGCAGCTCATACAGGGGTATGGGAAATGAGCAGTTCTTC. J is TRBJ2-1 and V is TRBV5-6; 7 bases agree with TRBD1. Per the germline V gene, CDR1 is SGHDT and CDR2 is YYEEEE. Losses at the gene ends were 3 bases for V and 7 bases for J; bases not matched to a gene: 10. This CDR3 is built from 15 residues.

This clonotype was counted ten times or more. The chain carries TRBV7-2 and TRBJ2-7, with 7 bases that match TRBD1. The CDR3 totals 13 residues. The germline gives CDR1 SGHTA, CDR2 FQGNSA. Trimming at V came to 5 bases and at J to 3 bases, leaving 4 bases not matched to a gene. The CDR3 sequence: CASSTRQGYEQYF. CDR3 coding DNA: TGTGCCAGCAGCACCCGACAGGGCTACGAGCAGTACTTC.

This clonotype was observed a handful of times. The chain recombines TRBV5-1 with TRBJ2-1; D is ambiguous. Per the germline V gene, CDR1 is SGHRS and CDR2 is YFSETQ. Trimming removed 5 bases at V and 0 bases at J, with 12 bases between. CDR3 size: 15 residues. In DNA, the CDR3 is TGCGCCAGCAGTGAGCAGAGGAGCTCCTACAATGAGCAGTTCTTC. Translation gives CASSEQRSSYNEQFF. The complete variable domain, with remaining parts taken from reference TRBV5-1 and TRBJ2-1, reads KAGVTQTPRYLIKTRGQQVTLSCSPISGHRSVSWYQQTPGQGLQFLFEYFSETQRNKGNFPGRFSGRQFSNSRSEMNVSTLELGDSALYLCASSEQRSSYNEQFFGPGTRLTVL.

This clonotype was recorded many times. CDR3 sequence: CASSLGIANSPLHF. In DNA, the CDR3 is TGTGCCAGCAGCTTAGGAATAGCCAATTCACCCCTCCACTTT. V is TRBV7-2 and J is TRBJ1-6, with D unclear. This CDR3 spans 14 amino acids. The V end was cut by 1 base, the J end by 7 bases, with 8 bases between. Germline loops: CDR1 SGHTA, CDR2 FQGNSA.

In its sample, this clonotype was seen a few times. The V gene is TRBV6-5, the J gene TRBJ2-1; D uncertain. The V gene lost 2 bases and the J gene lost 6 bases, with 11 bases spanning the gap. Germline values: CDR1 MNHEY, CDR2 SVGAGI. This CDR3 spans 14 amino acids. CDR3 region: CASSYRGPPNEQFF. The CDR3 DNA reads TGTGCCAGCAGTTACCGAGGACCTCCCAATGAGCAGTTCTTC.

The genes are TRBV18 and TRBJ1-1; 9 bases are shared with TRBD1. Germline CDR1 reads KGHSH; CDR2 reads LQKENI. Trimming cost V 6 bases and J 6 bases; bases outside gene matches: 8. This CDR3 spans 14 amino acids. The CDR3 spells CASSPRTGVSEAFF. CDR3 bases: TGTGCCAGCTCCCCCCGGACAGGGGTCTCTGAAGCTTTCTTT.

The table lists this clonotype with many counts. The chain links TRBV6-1 to TRBJ1-6, with TRBD1 as a possible D gene (6 bases). The CDR3 totals 15 residues. CDR1 and CDR2 (germline): MNHNS, SASEGT. Trimming left V 7 bases short and J 7 bases short, with 17 bases between. CDR3 sequence reads: CASTMETGGNSPLHF. The CDR3 DNA is TGTGCCAGCACCATGGAGACAGGAGGAAATTCACCCCTCCACTTT.

This rearrangement joins TRBV11-2 to TRBJ1-2; D is uncertain. Trimming removed 8 bases from V and 3 bases from J, with 16 bases in between. CDR3 length equals 14 residues. Germline CDR1 SGHAT, CDR2 FQNNGV. The CDR3: CASHGQLGDYGYTF. CDR3 coding DNA: TGTGCCAGCCATGGTCAGTTGGGCGACTATGGCTACACCTTC. The full variable domain, its missing parts supplied by reference TRBV11-2 and TRBJ1-2, is EAGVAQSPRYKIIEKRQSVAFWCNPISGHATLYWYQQILGQGPKLLIQFQNNGVVDDSQLPKDRFSAERLKGVDSTLKIQPAKLEDSAVYLCASHGQLGDYGYTFGSGTRLTVV.

The rearrangement uses TRBV19 and TRBJ2-6, with 8 bases fitting TRBD1. V dropped 5 bases and J dropped 3; count of bases not matched to a gene: 9. Germline V gene lookup returns CDR1 LNHDA and CDR2 SQIVND (reference sequence). The CDR3 has 17 amino acids. The CDR3 reads CASSPGTGGSGANVLTF. The CDR3 coding sequence is TGTGCCAGTAGTCCCGGGACAGGCGGCAGTGGGGCCAACGTCCTGACTTTC.

This clonotype was seen a single time. The rearrangement uses TRBV19 and TRBJ2-5; weak D call: TRBD1 (6 bases). The CDR3 totals 14 residues. Trimming removed 3 bases from V and 5 bases from J, with 13 bases in between. The germline V gene has CDR1 LNHDA and CDR2 SQIVND (reference sequence). The CDR3 nucleotides are TGTGCCAGTAGTATTTCCAGGGGTGGGGAGACCCAGTACTTC. Translated: CASSISRGGETQYF.

The table lists this clonotype with many counts. The CDR3 region has the DNA TGTGCCAGCGCAGCGGGGAAGGGGTCCTACGAGCAGTACTTC. Its translation: CASAAGKGSYEQYF. The chain carries TRBV2 and TRBJ2-7; 7 nucleotides align to TRBD2. The ends lost 8 bases at V and 1 base at J; junction bases unmatched: 8. This CDR3 contains 14 residues. Germline V lookup: CDR1 SNHLY, CDR2 FYNNEI.

Many counts were recorded for this clonotype. The chain couples TRBV3-1 to TRBJ1-2; D is unclear. Looked up from germline, CDR1 is LGHDT and CDR2 is YNNKEL (reference sequence). The CDR3 is 18 amino acids. V was pared by 0 bases and J by 5 bases, with 22 bases between. CDR3 in amino acids: CASSQDQRTMISGYGYTF. Written as DNA, the CDR3 is TGTGCCAGCAGCCAAGACCAAAGGACGATGATAAGCGGGTATGGCTACACCTTC.

Ten or more counts support this clonotype. This chain joins TRBV24-1 and TRBJ1-2, with TRBD1 matching 9 bases. Per germline, CDR1 KGHDR and CDR2 SFDVKD. The CDR3 length is 13 residues. The J segment lost 5 bases and the V segment lost 5 bases, leaving 2 bases of the junction unmatched. CDR3 DNA: TGTGCCACCAGTGTTGGGACAGGGTATGGCTACACCTTC. This codes for CATSVGTGYGYTF.

This clonotype was seen repeatedly, ten times or more. The chain carries TRBV7-2 and TRBJ2-5; D may match TRBD1 or TRBD2 (6 bases each). V dropped 7 bases and J dropped 0 bases, with 12 bases sitting between them. Germline V lookup: CDR1 SGHTA, CDR2 FQGNSA. This CDR3 comprises 14 residues. CDR3 protein: CASNGGGYQETQYF. CDR3 DNA: TGTGCCAGCAACGGAGGGGGGTACCAAGAGACCCAGTACTTC.

At least ten counts were recorded for this clonotype. The CDR3 DNA reads as TGTGCCAGCAGCCCGCCCCTCCGGGGTGGGTCTAACTATGGCTACACCTTC. Translation gives CASSPPLRGGSNYGYTF. This rearrangement joins TRBV7-9 to TRBJ1-2; D is unclear. CDR3 length: 17 residues. Germline values: CDR1 SEHNR, CDR2 FQNEAQ (reference sequence). The V end lost 5 bases, the J end lost 0 bases, and 19 bases lay between the germline ends.

This chain joins TRBV24-1 and TRBJ1-5; 10 positions match TRBD1. The germline CDR1 and CDR2 sequences are KGHDR and SFDVKD. The CDR3 has 16 amino acids. V gave up 4 bases and J gave up 3 bases; unmatched junction bases: 5. CDR3 loop: CATSDHGTGANQPQHF. The CDR3 DNA is TGTGCCACCAGTGACCACGGGACAGGGGCCAATCAGCCCCAGCATTTT.

The genes are TRBV7-6 and TRBJ2-5, with TRBD1 identical over 7 bases. Germline loops: CDR1 SGHVS, CDR2 FNYEAQ. The CDR3 consists of 16 residues. The J segment lost 4 bases and the V segment lost 0 bases, leaving 8 bases of the junction unmatched. The CDR3 reads CASSLAPATGRETQYF. The CDR3, as DNA: TGTGCCAGCAGCTTAGCCCCCGCGACAGGGAGAGAGACCCAGTACTTC.

This clonotype appeared many times. The CDR3 DNA reads as TGTGCCAGCAGCGAATTATGGACCCAATTCCCCTACGAGCAGTACTTC. Protein product: CASSELWTQFPYEQYF. The gene calls are TRBV7-9 and TRBJ2-7; D is unclear. Germline assignment: CDR1 SEHNR and CDR2 FQNEAQ (reference sequence). Trimming stripped 5 bases from V and 2 bases from J, with 19 bases between. CDR3 size: 16 residues.

This clonotype was detected ten times or more. The rearrangement uses TRBV2 and TRBJ1-2, with 9 bases fitting TRBD1. Germline V gene data show CDR1 as SNHLY and CDR2 as FYNNEI. The CDR3 extends over 14 amino acids. Trimming at V came to 7 bases and at J to 5 bases, leaving 8 bases not matched to a gene. The CDR3, as DNA: TGTGCCAGCAACGGACAGGGGCCTATATATGGCTACACCTTC. This encodes CASNGQGPIYGYTF.

The genes are TRBV5-6 and TRBJ2-5; 10 bases agree with TRBD1. Germline assignment: CDR1 SGHDT and CDR2 YYEEEE. This CDR3 comprises 16 residues. The junction had 5 bases not matched to a gene; V was cut back by 0 bases and J by 3 bases. In nucleotides, the CDR3 is TGTGCCAGCAGCTTGGGTTGGGGGACAGGGGAAGAGACCCAGTACTTC. It translates to CASSLGWGTGEETQYF. The complete variable domain, with remaining parts taken from reference TRBV5-6 and TRBJ2-5, reads DAGVTQSPTHLIKTRGQQVTLRCSPKSGHDTVSWYQQALGQGPQFIFQYYEEEERQRGNFPDRFSGHQFPNYSSELNVNALLLGDSALYLCASSLGWGTGEETQYFGPGTRLLVL.